These 16 T cell receptor beta chains came from one sample sequenced in a study of cytomegalovirus exposure and HLA in healthy donors. The PCR contained 60 Vbeta and 13 Jbeta primers. Profiling relied on immunoSEQ multiplex PCR, and the TCRdb table lists in-frame clones only, not all of them. The sample has 150,000 to 200,000 clones, 60% to 80% seen once; the top ten hold about 1%. Material for sequencing was PBMCs. The receptors come from a woman between 50 and 59 years old in good health and CMV-seropositive.

This clone was seen only a few times. This rearrangement joins TRBV4-1 to TRBJ1-3, with 11 bases that match TRBD1. J was trimmed by 9 bases and V by 2 bases; bases with no gene match: 12. Germline V gives CDR1 MGHRA, CDR2 YSYEKL. This CDR3 region has 17 residues. CDR3 bases: TGCGCCAGCAGCCAAATGTCCGGGACAGGGGGAGTTGGCACCATATATTTT. As protein: CASSQMSGTGGVGTIYF.

The V gene is TRBV15, the J gene TRBJ1-2, with a tentative D call TRBD1 (6 bases). Trimming took 0 bases from V and 2 from J, leaving 7 bases between them. The CDR3 has 14 amino acids. CDR1 is LNHNV, CDR2 YYDKDF, per germline (reference sequence). The CDR3 region is CATSREDSNYGYTF. CDR3 DNA sequence: TGTGCCACCAGCAGAGAGGACAGCAACTATGGCTACACCTTC.

The chain combines TRBV6-5 with TRBJ2-1, with D perhaps TRBD2 (5 bases). Trimming removed 0 bases at V and 4 bases at J, with 7 bases between. This CDR3 has 14 amino acids. Germline CDR1 MNHEY, CDR2 SVGAGI. The CDR3 bases are TGTGCCAGCAGTTACTCGCGAGGGTACAATGAGCAGTTCTTC. Translating it yields CASSYSRGYNEQFF.

V and J are TRBV18 and TRBJ1-6; maybe TRBD1 (5 bases). Looked up from germline, CDR1 is KGHSH and CDR2 is LQKENI. With 3 bases removed from V and 9 bases from J, the gap between germline ends came to 15 bases. This CDR3 has 15 residues. CDR3 residues: CASSPGTQDGSPLHF. DNA for the CDR3: TGTGCCAGCTCACCCGGAACACAGGACGGTTCACCCCTCCACTTT.

V is TRBV6-1 and J is TRBJ1-2; D gene uncertain. The CDR3 loop spans 11 amino acids. Per germline, CDR1 MNHNS and CDR2 SASEGT. Trimming shortened V by 10 bases and J by 3 bases, and 9 bases separated the two germline ends. CDR3 nucleotides: TGTGCCATCGGGCGGGACTATGGCTACACCTTC. Translating gives CAIGRDYGYTF.

This clone appeared a single time. The chain couples TRBV5-4 to TRBJ2-5; 7 nucleotides match TRBD1. Germline-derived CDR1 and CDR2 are SGHNT and YYREEE (reference sequence). Trimming at V came to 5 bases and at J to 2 bases, leaving 3 bases not matched to a gene. This CDR3 contains 13 residues. This CDR3 is CASRGTEQETQYF. The CDR3 DNA sequence: TGTGCCAGCAGGGGGACAGAACAAGAGACCCAGTACTTC.

J is TRBJ1-1 and V is TRBV6-1; no reliable D call. The V end was cut by 4 bases, the J end by 1 base, with 13 bases between. CDR3 size: 15 residues. CDR1 and CDR2 from the germline V gene are MNHNS and SASEGT. DNA of the CDR3: TGTGCCAGCAGTGGTGGACTGACCACGAACACTGAAGCTTTCTTT. It codes for CASSGGLTTNTEAFF.

The chain has TRBV13 and TRBJ1-5, with TRBD1 matching over 9 bases. Germline V gene sequence: CDR1 PRHDT, CDR2 FYEKMQ (reference sequence). The CDR3 is made up of 16 amino acids. V dropped 0 bases and J dropped 6; count of bases not matched to a gene: 6. CDR3 DNA sequence: TGTGCCAGCAGCTTAGGCGGGACAGGGAAGGGTCAGCCCCAGCATTTT. It encodes CASSLGGTGKGQPQHF.

The V call is TRBV4-2, the J call TRBJ2-7; 15 positions agree with TRBD2. The CDR3 contains 18 residues. The germline V gene has CDR1 LGHNA and CDR2 YNFKEQ. V shed 2 bases, J shed 0 bases, and the junction held 5 bases outside the gene matches. The CDR3 DNA sequence: TGTGCCAGCAGCCAACCCGGGACTAGCGGGGGGCGCTCCTACGAGCAGTACTTC. Its protein product is CASSQPGTSGGRSYEQYF.

This clone showed up just once. This chain connects TRBV19 to TRBJ2-5, with 10 nucleotides matching TRBD1. The CDR3 length is 15 residues. The germline V gene encodes CDR1 LNHDA and CDR2 SQIVND (reference sequence). V was clipped by 7 bases and J by 2 bases; unmatched bases: 7. Here the CDR3 reads CASTRDRGPQETQYF. CDR3 DNA sequence: TGTGCCAGTACCCGAGACAGGGGGCCTCAAGAGACCCAGTACTTC.

V usage is TRBV13 and J usage is TRBJ1-2; 8 positions agree with TRBD1. This CDR3 is 15 amino acids long. Germline V gives CDR1 PRHDT, CDR2 FYEKMQ (reference sequence). V was clipped by 4 bases and J by 6 bases; unmatched bases: 10. CDR3 sequence reads: CASSYESDRVDGYTF. CDR3 DNA sequence: TGTGCCAGCAGCTACGAATCGGACAGGGTCGATGGCTACACCTTC.

V is TRBV7-2 and J is TRBJ1-3; the D gene is possibly TRBD1 (5 bases). The CDR3 runs to 15 residues. Trimming stripped 6 bases from V and 2 bases from J, with 14 bases between. Germline CDR1 is SGHTA and CDR2 is FQGNSA. DNA of the CDR3: TGTGCCAGCAGTGGGACCGGGGGACCTGGAAACACCATATATTTT. It translates to CASSGTGGPGNTIYF.

Written as DNA, the CDR3 is TGTGCCAGCAGCTTCGGACTCAACACCGGGGAGCTGTTTTTT. This translates into CASSFGLNTGELFF. The rearrangement links TRBV7-2 to TRBJ2-2; a possible D gene is TRBD2 (5 bases). The V end lost 3 bases, the J end lost 2 bases, and 7 bases lay between the germline ends. This CDR3 region has 14 residues. Germline CDR1 SGHTA, CDR2 FQGNSA.

The rearrangement links TRBV4-1 to TRBJ1-5, with 12 positions matching TRBD1. The CDR3 spans 18 residues. Germline-derived CDR1 and CDR2 are MGHRA and YSYEKL. The junction had 9 bases not matched to a gene; V was cut back by 0 bases and J by 6 bases. The CDR3, as DNA: TGCGCCAGCAGCCAAGAAAGGCTCCGGGACAGGGGGCTTCAGCCCCAGCATTTT. Residues: CASSQERLRDRGLQPQHF.

Of note for this clone: One junction end disagrees with the germline gene, perhaps due to a read error. The chain uses TRBV7-7 and TRBJ2-2; D not resolved. The CDR3 loop spans 15 amino acids. CDR1 is SSHAT and CDR2 is FNYEAQ in the germline V gene (reference sequence). CDR3: CASSPGPLDTGELFF. The CDR3 DNA reads as TGTGCTAGCAGTCCTGGGCCCCTGGACACCGGGGAGCTGTTTTTT.

CDR3 DNA: TGTGCCAGTAGTAAAGGACTAGCGGGAAGGACTGACATTCAGTACTTC. It specifies CASSKGLAGRTDIQYF. The chain uses TRBV19 and TRBJ2-4; 12 nucleotides match TRBD2. Germline V gene lookup returns CDR1 LNHDA and CDR2 SQIVND (reference sequence). The V gene end was trimmed by 4 bases and the J gene end by 8 bases; junction bases not matched to a gene: 9. This CDR3 region has 16 residues.